This T cell receptor (beta chain) emerged from a study of blood T cells in healthy people across ages. V lost 5 bases to trimming and J lost 7 bases; unmatched junction nucleotides: 7. Germline V gives CDR1 MNHEY, CDR2 SMNVEV (reference sequence). The CDR3 totals 14 residues. Using a J-beta primer mix together with a sample-barcoded 5' primer, a second PCR was run for about 6 to 12 cycles. TCRdb reprocessed the 5' RACE reads via MiXCR and lists one record per CDR3 protein. Altogether about 800,000 distinct CDR3 sequences are present, 35% to 50% being singletons, with the ten largest covering about a sixth.

The chain recombines TRBV27 with TRBJ2-4; TRBD2 matches 8 bases. Sequencing used blood. The receptor comes from a man older than 75 in good health. CDR3 residues: CASSPRGGTNIQYF. The CDR3 region has the DNA TGTGCCAGCAGTCCCCGGGGGGGGACGAACATTCAGTACTTC.